Reported below is one TCR beta chain. The data stem from a study of CD8+ T cells in alopecia areata. In the study overall: The tofacitinib course ran for 6 to 18 months and was followed by 6 months off drug.

The germline CDR1 and CDR2 sequences are SGHDN and FVKESK. The CDR3 is made up of 16 amino acids. V was clipped by 0 bases and J by 7 bases; unmatched bases: 11. RNA was extracted and reverse transcribed into cDNA as the sequencing template. TCRdb's copy holds only in-frame clones and misses some; the assay was immunoSEQ multiplex PCR. Of 150,000 or so clones in the sample, 75% to 90% were seen once. This receptor was obtained from a human donor with alopecia areata. Sequenced material: CD8+ T cells sorted from blood, taken at week 0. The chain carries TRBV14 and TRBJ1-1; 7 bases agree with TRBD1. The CDR3 loop is CASSQDRLSSGGEAFF. The CDR3 bases are TGTGCCAGCAGCCAAGATCGTCTCTCTTCAGGGGGTGAAGCTTTCTTT.